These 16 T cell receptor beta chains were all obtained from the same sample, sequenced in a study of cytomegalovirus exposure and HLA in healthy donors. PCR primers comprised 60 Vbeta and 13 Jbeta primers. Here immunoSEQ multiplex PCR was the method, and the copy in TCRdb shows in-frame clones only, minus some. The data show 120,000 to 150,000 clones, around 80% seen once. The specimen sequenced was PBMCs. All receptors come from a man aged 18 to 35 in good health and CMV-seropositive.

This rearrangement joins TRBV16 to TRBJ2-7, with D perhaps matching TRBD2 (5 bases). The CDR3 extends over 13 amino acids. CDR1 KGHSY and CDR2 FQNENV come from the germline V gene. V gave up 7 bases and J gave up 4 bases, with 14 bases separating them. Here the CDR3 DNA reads TGTGCCAGCAACGAGGGCACTTTATACGAGCAGTACTTC. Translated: CASNEGTLYEQYF. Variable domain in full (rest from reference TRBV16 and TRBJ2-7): GEEVAQTPKHLVRGEGQKAKLYCAPIKGHSYVFWYQQVLKNEFKFLISFQNENVFDETGMPKERFSAKCLPNSPCSLEIQATKLEDSAVYFCASNEGTLYEQYFGPGTRLTVT.

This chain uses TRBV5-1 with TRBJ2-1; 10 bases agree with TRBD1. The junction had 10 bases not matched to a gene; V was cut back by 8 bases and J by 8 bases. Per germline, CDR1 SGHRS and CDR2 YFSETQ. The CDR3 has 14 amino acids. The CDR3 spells CASTATGGSYEQFF. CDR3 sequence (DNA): TGCGCCAGTACTGCGACAGGGGGCTCATATGAGCAGTTCTTC.

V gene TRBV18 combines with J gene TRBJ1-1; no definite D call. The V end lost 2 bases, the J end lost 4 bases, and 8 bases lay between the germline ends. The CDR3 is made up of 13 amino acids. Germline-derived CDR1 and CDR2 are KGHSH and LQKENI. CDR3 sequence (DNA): TGTGCCAGCTCACCATTACAAACCACTGAAGCTTTCTTT. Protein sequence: CASSPLQTTEAFF.

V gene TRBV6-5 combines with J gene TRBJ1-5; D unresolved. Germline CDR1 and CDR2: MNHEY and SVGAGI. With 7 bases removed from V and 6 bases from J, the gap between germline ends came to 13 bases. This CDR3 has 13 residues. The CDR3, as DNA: TGTGCCAGCACCCTCCGGCTAGGTCAGCCCCAGCATTTT. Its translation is CASTLRLGQPQHF.

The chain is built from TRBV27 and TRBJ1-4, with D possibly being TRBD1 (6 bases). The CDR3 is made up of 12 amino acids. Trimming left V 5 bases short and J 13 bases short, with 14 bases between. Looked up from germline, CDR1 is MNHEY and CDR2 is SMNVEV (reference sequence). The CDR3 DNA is TGTGCCAGCAGTCCGGGGGGCGATAGACTGTTTTTT. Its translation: CASSPGGDRLFF.

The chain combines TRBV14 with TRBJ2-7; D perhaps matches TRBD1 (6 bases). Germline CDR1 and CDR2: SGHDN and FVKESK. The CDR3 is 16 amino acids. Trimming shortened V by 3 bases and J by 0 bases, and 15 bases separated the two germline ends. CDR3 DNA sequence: TGTGCCAGCAGCCAGGGGGCCGACATCAACTCCTACGAGCAGTACTTC. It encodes CASSQGADINSYEQYF. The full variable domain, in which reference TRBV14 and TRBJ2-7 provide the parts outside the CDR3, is EAGVTQFPSHSVIEKGQTVTLRCDPISGHDNLYWYRRVMGKEIKFLLHFVKESKQDESGMPNNRFLAERTGGTYSTLKVQPAELEDSGVYFCASSQGADINSYEQYFGPGTRLTVT.

The CDR3 region is CASSLRGSGYEQYF. The CDR3 coding sequence is TGTGCCAGCAGTTTACGCGGGAGCGGGTACGAGCAGTACTTC. The rearrangement joins TRBV27 to TRBJ2-7, with 7 bases fitting TRBD2. Germline trimming cut 2 bases from V and 4 bases from J; bases unmatched to any gene: 5. CDR1 MNHEY and CDR2 SMNVEV come from the germline V gene (reference sequence). The CDR3 is 14 amino acids.

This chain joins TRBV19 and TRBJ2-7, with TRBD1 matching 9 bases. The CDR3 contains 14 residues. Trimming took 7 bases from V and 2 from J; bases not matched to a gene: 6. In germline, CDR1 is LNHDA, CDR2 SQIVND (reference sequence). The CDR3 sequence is CASTKGQGTYEQYF. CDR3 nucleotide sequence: TGTGCCAGTACTAAAGGACAGGGGACCTACGAGCAGTACTTC.

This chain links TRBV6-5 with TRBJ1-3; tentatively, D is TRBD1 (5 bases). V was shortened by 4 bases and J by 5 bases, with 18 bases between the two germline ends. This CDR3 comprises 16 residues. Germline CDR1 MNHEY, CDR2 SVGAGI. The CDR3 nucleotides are TGTGCCAGCAGTTTATCAGGGCCTGCATTTCGAAACACCATATATTTT. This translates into CASSLSGPAFRNTIYF.

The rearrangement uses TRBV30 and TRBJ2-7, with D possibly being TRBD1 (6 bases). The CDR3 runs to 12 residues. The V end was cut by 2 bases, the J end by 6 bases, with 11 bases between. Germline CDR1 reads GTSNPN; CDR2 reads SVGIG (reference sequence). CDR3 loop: CAWSSQGTEQYF. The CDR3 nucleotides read TGTGCCTGGAGTAGCCAGGGGACCGAGCAGTACTTC. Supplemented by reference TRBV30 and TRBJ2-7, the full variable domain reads SQTIHQWPATLVQPVGSPLSLECTVEGTSNPNLYWYRQAAGRGLQLLFYSVGIGQISSEVPQNLSASRPQDRQFILSSKKLLLSDSGFYLCAWSSQGTEQYFGPGTRLTVT.

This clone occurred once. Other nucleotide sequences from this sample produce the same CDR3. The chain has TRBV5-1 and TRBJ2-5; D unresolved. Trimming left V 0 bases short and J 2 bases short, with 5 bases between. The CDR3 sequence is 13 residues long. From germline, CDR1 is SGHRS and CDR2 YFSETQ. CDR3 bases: TGCGCCAGCAGCTTGGGCGGTCAAGAGACCCAGTACTTC. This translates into CASSLGGQETQYF.

The DNA for the CDR3 is TGTGCCAGTAGTATGAGATCGATGCAAGAGACCCAGTACTTC. This codes for CASSMRSMQETQYF. The chain employs TRBV19 and TRBJ2-5, with no clear D. This CDR3 spans 14 amino acids. V was trimmed by 3 bases and J by 2 bases, leaving 10 bases between them. Germline values: CDR1 LNHDA, CDR2 SQIVND (reference sequence).

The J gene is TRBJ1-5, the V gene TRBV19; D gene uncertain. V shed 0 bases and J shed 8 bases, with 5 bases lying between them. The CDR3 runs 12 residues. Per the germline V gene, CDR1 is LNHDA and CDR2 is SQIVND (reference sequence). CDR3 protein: CASSIEAEPQHF. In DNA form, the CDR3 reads TGTGCCAGTAGTATAGAGGCCGAGCCCCAGCATTTT. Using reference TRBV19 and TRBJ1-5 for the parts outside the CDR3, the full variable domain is DGGITQSPKYLFRKEGQNVTLSCEQNLNHDAMYWYRQDPGQGLRLIYYSQIVNDFQKGDIAEGYSVSREKKESFPLTVTSAQKNPTAFYLCASSIEAEPQHFGDGTRLSIL.

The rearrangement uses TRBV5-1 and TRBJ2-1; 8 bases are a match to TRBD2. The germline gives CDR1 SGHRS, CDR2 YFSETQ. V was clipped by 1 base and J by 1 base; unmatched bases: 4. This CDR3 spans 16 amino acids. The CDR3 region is CASSLISGRSYNEQFF. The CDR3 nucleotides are TGCGCCAGCAGCTTGATAAGCGGGAGATCCTACAATGAGCAGTTCTTC.

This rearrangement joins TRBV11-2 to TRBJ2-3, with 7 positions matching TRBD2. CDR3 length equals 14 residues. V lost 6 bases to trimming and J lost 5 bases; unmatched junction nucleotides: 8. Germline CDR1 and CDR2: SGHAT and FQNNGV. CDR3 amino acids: CASRGLRKKDTQYF. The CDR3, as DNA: TGTGCCAGCAGGGGACTACGAAAAAAAGATACGCAGTATTTT.

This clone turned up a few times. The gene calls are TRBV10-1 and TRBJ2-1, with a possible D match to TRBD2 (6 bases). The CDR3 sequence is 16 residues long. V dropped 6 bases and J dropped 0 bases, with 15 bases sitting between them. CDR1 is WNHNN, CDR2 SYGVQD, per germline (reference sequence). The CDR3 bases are TGCGCCAGCAGGGTTGGGGGGTACACCTCCTACAATGAGCAGTTCTTC. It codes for CASRVGGYTSYNEQFF.